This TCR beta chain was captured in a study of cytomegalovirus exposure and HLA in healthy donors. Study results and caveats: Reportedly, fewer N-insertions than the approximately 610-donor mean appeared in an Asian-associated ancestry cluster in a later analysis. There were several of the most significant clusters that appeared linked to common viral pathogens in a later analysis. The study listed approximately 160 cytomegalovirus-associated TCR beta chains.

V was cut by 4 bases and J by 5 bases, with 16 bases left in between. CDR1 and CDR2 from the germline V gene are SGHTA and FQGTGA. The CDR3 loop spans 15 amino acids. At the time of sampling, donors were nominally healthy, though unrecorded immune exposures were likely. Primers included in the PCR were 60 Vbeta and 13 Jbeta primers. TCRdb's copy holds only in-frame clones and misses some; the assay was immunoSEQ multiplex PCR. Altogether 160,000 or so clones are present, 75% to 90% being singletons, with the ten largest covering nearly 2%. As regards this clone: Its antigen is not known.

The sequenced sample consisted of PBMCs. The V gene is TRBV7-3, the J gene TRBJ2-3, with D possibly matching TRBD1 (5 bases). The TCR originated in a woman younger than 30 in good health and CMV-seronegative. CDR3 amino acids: CASSSSGLQEDTQYF. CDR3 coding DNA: TGTGCCAGCAGCTCCTCCGGATTACAGGAAGATACGCAGTATTTT.